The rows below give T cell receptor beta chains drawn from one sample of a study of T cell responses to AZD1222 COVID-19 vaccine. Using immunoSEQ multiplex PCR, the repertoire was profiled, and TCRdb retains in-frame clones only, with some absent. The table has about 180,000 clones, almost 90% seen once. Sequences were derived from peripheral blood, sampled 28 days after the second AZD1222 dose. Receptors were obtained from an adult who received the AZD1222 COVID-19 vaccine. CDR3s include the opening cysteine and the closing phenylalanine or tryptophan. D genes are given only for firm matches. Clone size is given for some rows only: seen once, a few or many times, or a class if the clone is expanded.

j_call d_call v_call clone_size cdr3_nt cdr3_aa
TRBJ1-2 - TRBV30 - TGTGCCTGGAGTCTCCGCGGACAAAACTATGGCTACACCTTC CAWSLRGQNYGYTF
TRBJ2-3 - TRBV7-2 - TGTGCCAGCAGCTTAGACTACCGCACAGATACGCAGTATTTT CASSLDYRTDTQYF
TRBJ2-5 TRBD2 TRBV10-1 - TGCGCCAGCAGCGCCTTAACGGGGGGGACCCAGTACTTC CASSALTGGTQYF
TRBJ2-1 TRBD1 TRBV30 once TGTGCCTTGGTACCGGGACAGGGTATCGGTGAGCAGTTCTTC CALVPGQGIGEQFF
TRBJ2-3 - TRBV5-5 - TGTGCCAGCATCCCCTATGGTAGCACAGATACGCAGTATTTT CASIPYGSTDTQYF
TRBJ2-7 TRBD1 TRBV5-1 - TGCGCCAGCAGCTCCTCAGGACAGGGGGCTTCCTACGAGCAGTACTTC CASSSSGQGASYEQYF
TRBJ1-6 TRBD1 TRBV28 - TGTGCCAGCAGTTTCCCCGAACAGGGGTCTAATTCACCCCTCCACTTT CASSFPEQGSNSPLHF
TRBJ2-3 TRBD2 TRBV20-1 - TGCAGTGCTAGTCCCGGGGGGGCGACAGATACGCAGTATTTT CSASPGGATDTQYF
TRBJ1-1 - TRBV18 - TGTGCCAGCTCACCCCTAGAGGGGGTAGGGACTGAAGCTTTCTTT CASSPLEGVGTEAFF
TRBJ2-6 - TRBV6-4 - TGTGCCAGCAGTGAGCAGATCGGGGCCAACGTCCTGACTTTC CASSEQIGANVLTF
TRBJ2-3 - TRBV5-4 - TGTGCCAGCAGCACCGTCTTAGGGGGGGCAACAGATACGCAGTATTTT CASSTVLGGATDTQYF
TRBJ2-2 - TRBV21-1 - TGTGCCAGCAGCAAAAACGACGGGACAGGGGTTCGGAAGACCGGGGAGCTGTTTTTT CASSKNDGTGVRKTGELFF
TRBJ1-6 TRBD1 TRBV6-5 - TGTGCCAGCTTGGAAGGGGGCCAGTATAATTCACCCCTCCACTTT CASLEGGQYNSPLHF
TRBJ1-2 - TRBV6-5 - TGTGCCAGCGGGAGGGAGGCGGAAAATGGCTACACCTTC CASGREAENGYTF
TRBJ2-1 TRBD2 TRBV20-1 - TGCAGTGCGAGTCTAGCGGGGGGGCGGTACAATGAGCAGTTCTTC CSASLAGGRYNEQFF
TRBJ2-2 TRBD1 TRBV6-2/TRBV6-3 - TGTGCCAGCAGTCGGACAGGGGCCACCGGGGAGCTGTTTTTT CASSRTGATGELFF
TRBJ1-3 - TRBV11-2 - TGTGCCAGCAGCTTTCGGGGGGCCGGAAACACCATATATTTT CASSFRGAGNTIYF
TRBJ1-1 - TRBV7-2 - TGTGCCAGCAGCTTAGGAGTGACTGAAGCTTTCTTT CASSLGVTEAFF
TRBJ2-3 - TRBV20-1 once TGCAGTGCAAGTCCGGGACCCCTAACAGATACGCAGTATTTT CSASPGPLTDTQYF
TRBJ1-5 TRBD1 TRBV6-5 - TGTGCCAGCAGCAGGACAGGGGTCCAAGATCAGCCCCAGCATTTT CASSRTGVQDQPQHF
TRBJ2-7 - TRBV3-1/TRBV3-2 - TGTGCCAGCAGCCAAGTTGGAGGGCTCTACGAGCAGTACTTC CASSQVGGLYEQYF
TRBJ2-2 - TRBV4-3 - TGCGCCAGCAGCCAAGATAGGGGAGTCGGCACCGGGGAGCTGTTTTTT CASSQDRGVGTGELFF
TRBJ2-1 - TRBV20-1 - TGCAGTGCTAGTTTGCTAGGGGGCTACAATGAGCAGTTCTTC CSASLLGGYNEQFF
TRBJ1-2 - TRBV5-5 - TGTGCCAGCAGCTTGGATTCCCGGGATGGTGGCTACACCTTC CASSLDSRDGGYTF
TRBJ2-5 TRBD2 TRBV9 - TGTGCCAGCAGCGCCTCCGGGACTAGCAGGGAGACCCAGTACTTC CASSASGTSRETQYF
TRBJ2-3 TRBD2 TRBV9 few TGTGCCAGCAGCGTAGGGTCTAGCGGGGCCACAGATACGCAGTATTTT CASSVGSSGATDTQYF
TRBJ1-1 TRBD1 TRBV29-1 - TGCAGCGTCGAGGGACAGGGGATGTCTGAAGCTTTCTTT CSVEGQGMSEAFF
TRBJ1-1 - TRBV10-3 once TGTGCCATCAGAGGACAGAAGGGGAACACTGAAGCTTTCTTT CAIRGQKGNTEAFF
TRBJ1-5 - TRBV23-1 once TGCGCCAGCAGTATTCGACAGGGCAATCAGCCCCAGCATTTT CASSIRQGNQPQHF
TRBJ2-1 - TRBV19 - TGTGCCAGTAGTACGGGTCAGGGATACAATGAGCAGTTCTTC CASSTGQGYNEQFF
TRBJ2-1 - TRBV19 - TGTGCCAGTAGAAAACAGCGACCGGACTACAATGAGCAGTTCTTC CASRKQRPDYNEQFF
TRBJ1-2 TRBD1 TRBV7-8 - TGTGCCAGCAGCTTACGACAGGGAACTACCTATGGCTACACCTTC CASSLRQGTTYGYTF
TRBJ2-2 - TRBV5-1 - TGCGCCAGCAGCTTGGCCGTTAACACCGGGGAGCTGTTTTTT CASSLAVNTGELFF
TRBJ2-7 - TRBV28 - TGTGCCAGCAGTTTACCCTCAGCGAATGAGCAGTACTTC CASSLPSANEQYF
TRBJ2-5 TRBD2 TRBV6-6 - TGTGCCAGCAGCCCTATTAGCGGGAGCCAAGAGACCCAGTACTTC CASSPISGSQETQYF
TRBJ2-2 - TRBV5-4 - TGTGCCAGCAGGGTCGCGAACACCGGGGAGCTGTTTTTT CASRVANTGELFF
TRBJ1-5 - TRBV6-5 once TGTGCCAGCAGGACCCCGGACAGAATCAATCAGCCCCAGCATTTT CASRTPDRINQPQHF
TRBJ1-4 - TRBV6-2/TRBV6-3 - TGTGCCAGCAGTCCCCCGAGGGGTCAGGATGAAAAACTGTTTTTT CASSPPRGQDEKLFF
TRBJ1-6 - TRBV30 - TGTGCCTGGAGTGAAGAAGGATGGAGCTCCTATAATTCACCCCTCCACTTT CAWSEEGWSSYNSPLHF
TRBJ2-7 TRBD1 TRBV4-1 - TGCGCCAGCCCGACACGGCCCGGGACAGGGAGATACGAGCAGTACTTC CASPTRPGTGRYEQYF
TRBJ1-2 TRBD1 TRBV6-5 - TGTGCCAGCAGTTACTCTTGGACAGGGGATAACTATGGCTACACCTTC CASSYSWTGDNYGYTF
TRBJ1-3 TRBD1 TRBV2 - TGTGCCAGCAGTTCAGGGGGAGGCTCTGGAAACACCATATATTTT CASSSGGGSGNTIYF
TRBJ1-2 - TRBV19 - TGTGCCAGTAGTTCAAACAGGGACAACTATGGCTACACCTTC CASSSNRDNYGYTF